This TCR beta chain was captured in a study of memory CD4+ T cells and cytomegalovirus serostatus. A word on this clone: Its cognate antigen is unknown.

The assay was immunoSEQ multiplex PCR, and TCRdb's table has in-frame clones only and misses some. Of 85,000 to 100,000 clones listed, 80% were seen once; the top ten hold around 3.6%. The sort gate was single viable CD3+CD4+CD8-CD45RO+ cells for memory CD4+ T cells. Serum IgG to CMV pp150, pp28, p38 and p52 defined serostatus. V was shortened by 7 bases and J by 4 bases, with 14 bases between the two germline ends. Germline V gives CDR1 MNHNS, CDR2 SASEGT. This CDR3 spans 14 amino acids. Study outcomes and limitations: Suggested: most of the CMV-linked TCR signature lies in CD4+ memory cells.

This TCR was recovered from an adult in good health and CMV-seropositive. This rearrangement joins TRBV6-1 to TRBJ1-3, with D possibly matching TRBD1 (6 bases). The sequencing sample was made of memory CD4+ T cells from blood. As DNA, the CDR3 is TGTGCCAGCAAGCCCACAGGGACCGGAAACACCATATATTTT. Translated, it gives CASKPTGTGNTIYF.